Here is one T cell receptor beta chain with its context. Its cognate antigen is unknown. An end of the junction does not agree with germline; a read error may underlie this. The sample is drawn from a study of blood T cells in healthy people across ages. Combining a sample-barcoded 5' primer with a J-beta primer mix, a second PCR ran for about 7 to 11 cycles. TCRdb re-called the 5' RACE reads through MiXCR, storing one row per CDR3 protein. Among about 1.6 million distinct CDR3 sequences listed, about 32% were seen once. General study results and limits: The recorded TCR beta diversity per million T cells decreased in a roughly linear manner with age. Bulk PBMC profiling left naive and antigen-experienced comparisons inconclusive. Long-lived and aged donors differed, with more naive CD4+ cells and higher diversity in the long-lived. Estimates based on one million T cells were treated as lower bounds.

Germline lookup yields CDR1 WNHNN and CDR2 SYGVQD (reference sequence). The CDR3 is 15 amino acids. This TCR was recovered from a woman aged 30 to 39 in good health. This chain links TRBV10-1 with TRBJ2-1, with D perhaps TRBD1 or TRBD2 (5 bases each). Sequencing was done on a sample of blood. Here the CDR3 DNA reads TGCGCCAGCAGTGCTACAGGATGGGGGTACAATGAGCGGTTCTTC. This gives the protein CASSATGWGYNERFF.